This T cell receptor beta chain originates from a study of T cell responses to AZD1222 COVID-19 vaccine. Study-level information: Analyses pooled second doses at about 4 or about 12 weeks.

Profiling relied on immunoSEQ multiplex PCR, and the TCRdb table lists in-frame clones only, not all of them. The sample contains about 120,000 clones, about 90% of which appear only once. With 4 bases clipped from V and 7 bases from J, the junction kept 6 bases outside the gene matches. The length of the CDR3 is 14 residues. CDR1 and CDR2 from the germline V gene are SGHRS and YFSETQ. Notes on the study in general: Clonal diversity was possibly underestimated, and the donors were mostly white British, with more females. Among vaccine-associated CD4 TCRs, coverage spanned spike, with dominance at 160-218 and 743-854. Reportedly, nearly half the spike-specific TCRs target unmutated variant regions.

On this clone itself: Its antigen is unidentified.

The rearrangement joins TRBV5-1 to TRBJ1-2; 11 bases map to TRBD1. The sequence derives from an adult in good health. The specimen comprised peripheral blood, sampled on day 0 of AZD1222 vaccination. DNA for the CDR3: TGCGCCAGCAGCCCCGGCGGGACAGGGGGTGGCTACACCTTC. It is translated as CASSPGGTGGGYTF.